This entry features one T cell receptor beta chain sequence. Its antigen is not known. The CDR3 loop spans 14 amino acids. CDR1 and CDR2 (germline): KGHSY, FQNENV. The V and J ends lost 7 bases and 4 bases, in that order; junction bases with no gene match: 8. cDNA prepared by RNA extraction and subsequent reverse transcription served as the template for sequencing. Assay used: immunoSEQ multiplex PCR; TCRdb lists only in-frame clones, some missing. This repertoire shows 100,000 to 130,000 clones, about 60% found once; its top ten account for about 23%. This sample is drawn from a study of CD8+ T cells in alopecia areata. Overall study findings and caveats: Clonality was higher in lesional than normal scalp, especially in alopecia totalis/universalis. Relative to mice, TCR sharing across patients was less clear, a difference possibly HLA-related. Sequencing of scalp samples also includes resident alphabeta T cells from normal skin.

Starting from PBMCs, sorting isolated CD4+ and CD8+ T cells. The V gene is TRBV16, the J gene TRBJ2-3, with TRBD1 matching 7 bases. The clonotype comes from a human donor with alopecia areata. Sequenced: NKG2D-low CD8+ T cells sorted from blood. The CDR3 sequence: CASTSTGSADTQYF. The DNA of the CDR3 is TGTGCCAGCACTTCGACAGGGAGCGCAGATACGCAGTATTTT. The variable domain in full, with the rest retrieved from reference TRBV16 and TRBJ2-3, is GEEVAQTPKHLVRGEGQKAKLYCAPIKGHSYVFWYQQVLKNEFKFLISFQNENVFDETGMPKERFSAKCLPNSPCSLEIQATKLEDSAVYFCASTSTGSADTQYFGPGTRLTVL.